Below are 26 T cell receptor beta chains sequenced from a single sample in a study of blood T cell repertoires in COVID-19. The assay was immunoSEQ multiplex PCR, and TCRdb's table has in-frame clones only and misses some. This table has some 100,000 clones, about 87% appearing once. The sequenced sample consisted of peripheral blood. These receptors came from a human donor in a cohort sampled during active COVID-19.

This clone was observed a few times. This sequence joins TRBV28 and TRBJ1-6; D ambiguous. Trimming stripped 6 bases from V and 13 bases from J, with 25 bases between. CDR1 and CDR2 (germline): MDHEN, SYDVKM. This CDR3 region has 16 residues. This chain's CDR3 is CASSPLGQTIIHPLHF. CDR3 bases: TGTGCCAGCAGCCCACTAGGGCAGACTATAATTCACCCCCTCCACTTT.

The chain employs TRBV28 and TRBJ1-2; unclear D gene. Per the germline V gene, CDR1 is MDHEN and CDR2 is SYDVKM. V shed 1 base and J shed 2 bases, with 14 bases lying between them. The CDR3 length is 16 residues. The CDR3 loop reads CASSLSSRTKNYGYTF. Written as DNA, the CDR3 is TGTGCCAGCAGTTTATCGTCCCGCACAAAGAACTATGGCTACACCTTC.

The chain combines TRBV18 with TRBJ1-4; 8 bases agree with TRBD1. The germline V gene encodes CDR1 KGHSH and CDR2 LQKENI. Trimming took 4 bases from V and 3 from J; bases not matched to a gene: 16. This CDR3 spans 19 amino acids. CDR3 loop: CASSQGFRGRGPPNEKLFF. The CDR3, as DNA: TGTGCCAGCTCACAGGGATTCAGGGGGCGGGGGCCTCCTAATGAAAAACTGTTTTTT.

The rearrangement uses TRBV5-1 and TRBJ1-1; 8 nucleotides match TRBD1. The V and J ends lost 0 bases and 3 bases, in that order; junction bases with no gene match: 10. Germline V CDR1 and CDR2: SGHRS, YFSETQ. CDR3 size: 17 residues. The CDR3 DNA reads TGCGCCAGCAGCTTGGGTACAGGGGGTATCCCGGACACTGAAGCTTTCTTT. This codes for CASSLGTGGIPDTEAFF. The full variable domain, rest sourced from reference TRBV5-1 and TRBJ1-1, is KAGVTQTPRYLIKTRGQQVTLSCSPISGHRSVSWYQQTPGQGLQFLFEYFSETQRNKGNFPGRFSGRQFSNSRSEMNVSTLELGDSALYLCASSLGTGGIPDTEAFFGQGTRLTVV.

This clone was picked up one time. The chain is built from TRBV5-8 and TRBJ2-1, with TRBD1 as a possible D gene (6 bases). Trimming cost V 7 bases and J 8 bases, with 22 bases left between them. Germline V gene lookup returns CDR1 SGHTS and CDR2 YDEGEE. The CDR3 has 15 amino acids. The CDR3 is CASPWGRATGHEQFF. The CDR3 bases are TGTGCCAGCCCATGGGGGCGGGCCACGGGCCATGAGCAGTTCTTC.

The chain is built from TRBV7-2 and TRBJ2-3, with D tentatively TRBD2 (5 bases). V was cut by 1 base and J by 1 base, with 15 bases left in between. The CDR3 has 17 residues. The germline V gene encodes CDR1 SGHTA and CDR2 FQGNSA. CDR3 bases: TGTGCCAGCAGCTTAGTAGGTAGCGCACGAGGCACAGATACGCAGTATTTT. Translating gives CASSLVGSARGTDTQYF.

This clone has a single count. CDR3 sequence reads: CSASLVAGAGTDTQYF. The CDR3 bases are TGCAGTGCTAGTCTCGTAGCGGGAGCAGGGACAGATACGCAGTATTTT. The chain has TRBV20-1 and TRBJ2-3, with 9 nucleotides matching TRBD2. Germline lookup yields CDR1 DFQATT and CDR2 SNEGSKA (reference sequence). V shed 3 bases, J shed 3 bases, and the junction held 10 bases outside the gene matches. The CDR3 length is 16 residues.

This chain connects TRBV7-9 to TRBJ1-2, with D hard to call. CDR3 length equals 14 residues. Germline CDR1 SEHNR, CDR2 FQNEAQ (reference sequence). Deletions cut 8 bases from V and 4 bases from J, with 17 bases between. The CDR3 loop reads CASATLLPFYGYTF. In DNA form, the CDR3 reads TGTGCCAGCGCAACCCTACTGCCCTTCTATGGCTACACCTTC.

The chain joins TRBV4-2 to TRBJ2-1, with TRBD2 identical over 8 bases. With V trimmed by 1 base and J by 5 bases, 1 base remained unmatched. The CDR3 has 14 amino acids. Germline CDR1 and CDR2: LGHNA and YNFKEQ. The CDR3 here is CASSQVTSDNEQFF. The CDR3 DNA sequence: TGTGCCAGCAGCCAAGTGACTAGCGACAATGAGCAGTTCTTC.

This sequence joins TRBV19 and TRBJ1-5; the D gene is possibly TRBD1 (6 bases). Germline loops: CDR1 LNHDA, CDR2 SQIVND (reference sequence). This CDR3 region has 15 residues. The germline V and J ends were trimmed by 6 bases and 3 bases, with 15 bases remaining between them. The CDR3 sequence: CASSQYRDTNQPQHF. As DNA, the CDR3 is TGTGCCAGTAGCCAATACAGGGACACCAATCAGCCCCAGCATTTT.

The chain uses TRBV2 and TRBJ2-7, with D tentatively TRBD2 (6 bases). V lost 8 bases and J lost 3, with 17 bases in between. This CDR3 contains 14 residues. Germline V gene data show CDR1 as SNHLY and CDR2 as FYNNEI. CDR3 sequence reads: CASAPGVGIYEQYF. The DNA of the CDR3 is TGTGCCAGCGCCCCGGGGGTTGGGATCTACGAGCAGTACTTC.

The chain uses TRBV7-8 and TRBJ1-5, with TRBD1 identical over 11 bases. The V gene end was trimmed by 4 bases and the J gene end by 2 bases; junction bases not matched to a gene: 7. This CDR3 spans 17 amino acids. Germline V gives CDR1 SGHVS, CDR2 FQNEAQ. In DNA, the CDR3 is TGTGCCAGCAGCTACGGGACAGGGGGAGGGGGCAATCAGCCCCAGCATTTT. Its protein product is CASSYGTGGGGNQPQHF.

The chain is built from TRBV14 and TRBJ2-7, with D maybe TRBD2 (6 bases). The CDR3 has 15 residues. Germline V gene sequence: CDR1 SGHDN, CDR2 FVKESK. The V gene lost 3 bases and the J gene lost 2 bases, with 14 bases spanning the gap. CDR3 residues: CASSHERAAAYEQYF. The CDR3 coding sequence is TGTGCCAGCAGCCATGAGCGGGCGGCGGCCTACGAGCAGTACTTC.

The V and J genes are TRBV6-5 and TRBJ2-7; 7 bases line up with TRBD1. This CDR3 has 15 amino acids. Looked up from germline, CDR1 is MNHEY and CDR2 is SVGAGI. V trimming: 6 bases; J trimming: 2 bases; junction bases outside the gene matches: 10. The CDR3 is CASSDIRTGTYEQYF. The CDR3 DNA follows: TGTGCCAGCAGCGACATCCGGACAGGCACCTACGAGCAGTACTTC.

Note on this clone: Other DNA sequences in this specimen translate into the identical CDR3. The rearrangement joins TRBV6-5 to TRBJ1-1, with a weak D call TRBD1 (5 bases). With 0 bases removed from V and 3 bases from J, the gap between germline ends came to 8 bases. Germline V gene sequence: CDR1 MNHEY, CDR2 SVGAGI. The CDR3 contains 14 residues. CDR3: CASSYSGGYTEAFF. Here the CDR3 DNA reads TGTGCCAGCAGTTACTCGGGGGGTTACACTGAAGCTTTCTTT.

V gene TRBV6-5 combines with J gene TRBJ1-4, with 9 bases identical to TRBD1. This CDR3 spans 15 amino acids. CDR1 and CDR2 (germline): MNHEY, SVGAGI. The V gene end was trimmed by 6 bases and the J gene end by 8 bases; junction bases not matched to a gene: 10. In nucleotides, the CDR3 is TGTGCCAGCAGCGGTATCGGGACAGGGAACGAAAAACTGTTTTTT. Translation: CASSGIGTGNEKLFF.

The gene calls are TRBV4-1 and TRBJ1-2; D possibly corresponds to TRBD1 (6 bases). V gave up 3 bases and J gave up 4 bases, with 12 bases separating them. Germline V gives CDR1 MGHRA, CDR2 YSYEKL. The CDR3 loop spans 14 amino acids. CDR3 amino acids: CASSQATGPYGYTF. CDR3 nucleotide sequence: TGCGCCAGCAGCCAGGCGACAGGTCCCTATGGCTACACCTTC.

The CDR3: CSVDFSTDTQYF. CDR3 bases: TGCAGCGTGGACTTTTCCACAGATACGCAGTATTTT. The chain combines TRBV29-1 with TRBJ2-3, with D possibly TRBD2 on 5 matching bases. This CDR3 is built from 12 residues. V dropped 6 bases and J dropped 2 bases, with 9 bases sitting between them. Per germline, CDR1 SQVTM and CDR2 ANQGSEA.

The gene calls are TRBV5-1 and TRBJ1-2; 11 positions match TRBD1. The CDR3 is 13 residues long. V shed 4 bases and J 8 bases; nucleotides not matched to a gene: 4. CDR1 is SGHRS and CDR2 is YFSETQ in the germline V gene. Here the CDR3 reads CASSGDRGEGYTF. CDR3 nucleotides: TGCGCCAGCAGCGGGGACAGGGGGGAGGGCTACACCTTC.

This clone was seen a few times. The V and J genes are TRBV5-1 and TRBJ2-7, with D possibly matching TRBD1 (5 bases). Germline CDR1 and CDR2: SGHRS and YFSETQ. The CDR3 covers 15 residues. Trimming left V 2 bases short and J 5 bases short, with 17 bases between. CDR3 nucleotides: TGCGCCAGCAGCTTCCACGGGCAGGGAAACGACGAGCAGTACTTC. Translated: CASSFHGQGNDEQYF.

The rearrangement links TRBV9 to TRBJ2-2; D may be TRBD2 (6 bases). V was pared by 1 base and J by 2 bases, with 15 bases between. CDR1 and CDR2 from the germline V gene are SGDLS and YYNGEE. The CDR3 contains 17 residues. CDR3 in amino acids: CASSVRGGGGNTGELFF. The CDR3 region has the DNA TGTGCCAGCAGCGTACGGGGTGGGGGAGGCAACACCGGGGAGCTGTTTTTT.

This sequence joins TRBV5-5 and TRBJ1-1, with 12 bases matching TRBD1. Germline V gene data show CDR1 as SGHKS and CDR2 as YYEKEE (reference sequence). The CDR3 has 19 amino acids. The trim removed 0 bases at V and 5 bases at J, leaving 14 bases unmatched. Here the CDR3 reads CASSLGGYWDRGRGTEAFF. The CDR3 nucleotides are TGTGCCAGCAGCTTGGGTGGTTATTGGGACAGGGGGCGCGGGACTGAAGCTTTCTTT.

V is TRBV27 and J is TRBJ1-6; 7 nucleotides line up with TRBD1. CDR3 length: 14 amino acids. The V gene's germline CDR1 is MNHEY and CDR2 SMNVEV (reference sequence). The V gene end was trimmed by 8 bases and the J gene end by 2 bases; junction bases not matched to a gene: 3. CDR3 amino acids: CASATGTYNSPLHF. CDR3 coding DNA: TGTGCCAGCGCGACAGGGACCTATAATTCACCCCTCCACTTT.

The chain is built from TRBV5-1 and TRBJ2-3, with D maybe TRBD1 (5 bases). Germline assignment: CDR1 SGHRS and CDR2 YFSETQ. The CDR3 contains 15 residues. The V gene lost 0 bases and the J gene lost 0 bases, with 8 bases spanning the gap. Here the CDR3 DNA reads TGCGCCAGCAGCTTGGCTGGGGCGAGCACAGATACGCAGTATTTT. Protein: CASSLAGASTDTQYF.

The chain carries TRBV7-2 and TRBJ2-7; 11 nucleotides agree with TRBD2. The CDR3 loop spans 14 amino acids. Germline CDR1 SGHTA, CDR2 FQGNSA. V gave up 5 bases and J gave up 5 bases; unmatched junction bases: 5. CDR3 protein: CASSPTSGSNEQYF. CDR3 in DNA: TGTGCCAGCAGCCCAACTAGCGGGAGTAACGAGCAGTACTTC. Filled out from reference TRBV7-2 and TRBJ2-7, the complete variable domain reads GAGVSQSPSNKVTEKGKDVELRCDPISGHTALYWYRQSLGQGLEFLIYFQGNSAPDKSGLPSDRFSAERTGGSVSTLTIQRTQQEDSAVYLCASSPTSGSNEQYFGPGTRLTVT.

The chain couples TRBV6-2 or TRBV6-3 to TRBJ2-5; 7 bases fit TRBD1. The CDR3 contains 17 residues. Trimming cost V 2 bases and J 3 bases; bases outside gene matches: 12. Germline V lookup: CDR1 MNHEY, CDR2 SVGEGT. The CDR3: CASSYDSGGETEETQYF. CDR3 nucleotide sequence: TGTGCCAGCAGTTACGACTCAGGGGGTGAGACGGAAGAGACCCAGTACTTC.